This T cell receptor beta chain stems from a study of vaccination effects on CD4 cells after COVID-19. Study results and caveats: Spike-reactive clones in convalescents after vaccination were chiefly newly vaccine-induced.

Notes on this clone: Its specificity is unknown.

The data were produced by immunoSEQ multiplex PCR, yet TCRdb's version contains in-frame clones alone and is incomplete. Seen here are under 80,000 clones, over 65% observed once, and the top ten hold less than 5.5%. Antigen-specific CD4+ T cell clonotypes were called by their expansion after viral peptide-pool culture in ViraFEST. Scientists isolated CD4+ T cells after an approximately 9-day culture period ended. Their SARS-CoV-2 infection, verified by PCR, occurred between March and December 2020. Germline V lookup: CDR1 LGHNT, CDR2 FRNRAP. The CDR3 sequence is 14 residues long. Trimming pared 0 bases from V and 9 bases from J, leaving 11 bases between.

The clonotype comes from a human donor who had a prior SARS-CoV-2 infection. The chain is built from TRBV12-5 and TRBJ2-2; unclear D gene. Material: CD4+ T cells from PBMCs cultured with HIV peptides, obtained before COVID-19 vaccination. Subset in this sample: HIV-1 Nef peptide pool negative control/reference culture. The CDR3 here is CASGLVSVSRELFF. The CDR3 coding sequence is TGTGCTAGTGGTTTGGTGTCCGTTTCCCGGGAGCTGTTTTTT. The full variable domain, rest sourced from reference TRBV12-5 and TRBJ2-2, is DARVTQTPRHKVTEMGQEVTMRCQPILGHNTVFWYRQTMMQGLELLAYFRNRAPLDDSGMPKDRFSAEMPDATLATLKIQPSEPRDSAVYFCASGLVSVSRELFFGEGSRLTVL.